This TCR beta chain was sequenced during a study of metastatic and nonmetastatic thyroid tumors. Study background: The authors compared repertoires across blood and tumor or nodule tissue from malignant and benign thyroid patients. Study-level results: As reported, TCR beta diversity in blood and tumor was significantly higher in malignant thyroid tumors than in benign nodules.

Thyroid surgery had not been preceded by any treatment in any patient. Points on this clone: The antigen is undetermined.

MiXCR was used by TCRdb to re-call the PCR reads. The table records fewer than 15,000 clones, approximately 25% of them present only once. The V and J ends lost 5 bases and 1 base respectively, with 9 bases between them. CDR1 SGHRS and CDR2 YFSETQ come from the germline V gene. This CDR3 has 13 amino acids. The chain has TRBV5-1 and TRBJ2-5; weak D call: TRBD2 (5 bases). The sequenced sample was tumor tissue. This sequence was found in a female donor with papillary thyroid cancer or a benign thyroid nodule (not recorded which). Some clones in this sample may be carry-over from other donors' samples. The DNA of the CDR3 is TGCGCCAGCAGACGGGATCGCCAAGAGACCCAGTACTTC. This encodes CASRRDRQETQYF.